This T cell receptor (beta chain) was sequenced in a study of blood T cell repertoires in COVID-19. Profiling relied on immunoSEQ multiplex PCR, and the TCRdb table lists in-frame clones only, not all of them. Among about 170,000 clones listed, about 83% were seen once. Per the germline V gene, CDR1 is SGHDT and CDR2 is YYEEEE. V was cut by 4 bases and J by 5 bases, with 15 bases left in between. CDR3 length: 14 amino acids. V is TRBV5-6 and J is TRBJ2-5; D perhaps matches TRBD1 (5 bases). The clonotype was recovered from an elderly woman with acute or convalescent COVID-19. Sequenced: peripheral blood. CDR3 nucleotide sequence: TGTGCCAGCAGCGGCGACAGTTATCGGGAGACCCAGTACTTC. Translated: CASSGDSYRETQYF.